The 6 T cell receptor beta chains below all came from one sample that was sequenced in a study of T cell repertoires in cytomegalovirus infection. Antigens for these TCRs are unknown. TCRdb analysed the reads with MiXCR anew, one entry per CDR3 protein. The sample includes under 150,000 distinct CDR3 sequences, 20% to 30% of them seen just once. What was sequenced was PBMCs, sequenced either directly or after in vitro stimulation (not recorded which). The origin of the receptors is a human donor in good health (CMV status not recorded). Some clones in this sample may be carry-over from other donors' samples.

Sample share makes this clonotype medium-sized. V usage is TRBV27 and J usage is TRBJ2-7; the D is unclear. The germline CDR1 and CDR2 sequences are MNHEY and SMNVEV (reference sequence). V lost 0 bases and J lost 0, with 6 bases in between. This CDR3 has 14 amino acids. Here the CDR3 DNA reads TGTGCCAGCAGTTTATCCCCCAACTCCTACGAGCAGTACGTC. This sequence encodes CASSLSPNSYEQYV.

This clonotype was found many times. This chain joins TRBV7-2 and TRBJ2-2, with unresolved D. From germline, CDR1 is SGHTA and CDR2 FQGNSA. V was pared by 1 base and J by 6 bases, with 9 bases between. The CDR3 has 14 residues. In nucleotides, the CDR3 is TGTGCCAGCAGCTTAGGGACGGTTGCCGGGGAGCTGTTTTTT. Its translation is CASSLGTVAGELFF.

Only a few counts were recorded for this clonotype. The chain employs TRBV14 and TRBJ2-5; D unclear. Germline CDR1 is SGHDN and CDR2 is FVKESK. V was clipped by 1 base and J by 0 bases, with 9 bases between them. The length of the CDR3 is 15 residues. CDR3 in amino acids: CASSQVNWYQETQYF. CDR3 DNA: TGTGCCAGCAGCCAAGTAAATTGGTACCAAGAGACCCAGTACTTC.

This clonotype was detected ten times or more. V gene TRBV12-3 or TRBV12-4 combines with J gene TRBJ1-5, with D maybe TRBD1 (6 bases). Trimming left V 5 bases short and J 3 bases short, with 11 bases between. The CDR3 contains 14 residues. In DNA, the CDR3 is TGTGCCAGCAGTAGACAGGTGAACAATCAGCCCCAGCATTTT. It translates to CASSRQVNNQPQHF.

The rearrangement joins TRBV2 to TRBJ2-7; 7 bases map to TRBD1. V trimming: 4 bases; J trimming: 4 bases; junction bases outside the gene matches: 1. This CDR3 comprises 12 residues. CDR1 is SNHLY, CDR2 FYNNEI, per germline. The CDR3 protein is CASSGQGYEQYF. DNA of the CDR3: TGTGCCAGCAGTGGACAGGGTTACGAGCAGTACTTC. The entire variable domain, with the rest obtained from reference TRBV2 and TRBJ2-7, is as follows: EPEVTQTPSHQVTQMGQEVILRCVPISNHLYFYWYRQILGQKVEFLVSFYNNEISEKSEIFDDQFSVERPDGSNFTLKIRSTKLEDSAMYFCASSGQGYEQYFGPGTRLTVT.

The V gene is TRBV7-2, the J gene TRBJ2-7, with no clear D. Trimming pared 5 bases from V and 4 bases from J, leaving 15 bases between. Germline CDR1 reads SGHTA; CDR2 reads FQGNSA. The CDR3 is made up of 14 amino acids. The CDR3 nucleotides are TGTGCCAGCAGCCCCCCCAGAGACACTTACGAGCAGTACTTC. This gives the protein CASSPPRDTYEQYF.